This is a list of T cell receptor beta chains from one sample in a study of control samples from healthy donors and cancer patients. The protocol was immunoSEQ multiplex PCR, while the TCRdb copy is restricted to in-frame clones and leaves out a portion. The data show under 200,000 clones, roughly 92% seen once. Sequenced sample: blood. The receptors come from a woman between 25 and 40 years old in good health. The CDR3 runs from the conserved cysteine through the conserved F or W. A D gene is named only where the DNA matches it firmly. Rows give clone size only sometimes, using once, few, many, or a class for an expanded clone.

clone size	J gene	V gene	D gene	CDR3 DNA	CDR3 protein
-	TRBJ2-5	TRBV7-2	-	TGTGCCAGCAGCTTAGGCCGTCAGAGACAAGATCAAGAGACCCAGTACTTC	CASSLGRQRQDQETQYF
-	TRBJ2-1	TRBV14	-	TGTGCCAGCAGCCAACTAGGACCCTCCTACAATGAGCAGTTCTTC	CASSQLGPSYNEQFF
once	TRBJ2-3	TRBV9	-	TGTGCCAGCAGCGTAGGCGGGACCCGCACAGATACGCAGTATTTT	CASSVGGTRTDTQYF
few	TRBJ1-3	TRBV7-9	-	TGTGCCAGCAGCGTGATTGGAAACACCATATATTTT	CASSVIGNTIYF
-	TRBJ2-7	TRBV7-2	-	TGTGCCAGCAGCCCCTATAGGGACGAGCAGTACTTC	CASSPYRDEQYF
-	TRBJ1-3	TRBV2	-	TGTGCCAGCAGCATAGAAACTTCCTCTGGAAACACCATATATTTT	CASSIETSSGNTIYF
-	TRBJ1-1	TRBV11-2	TRBD1	TGTGCCAGCAGTGTGGACAGGGGCGTCTTTGTGAACACTGAAGCTTTCTTT	CASSVDRGVFVNTEAFF
-	TRBJ2-7	TRBV15	-	TGTGCCACCAGCAGCCAGGAGTTCGGCGAGCAGTACTTC	CATSSQEFGEQYF
-	TRBJ2-7	TRBV12-3/TRBV12-4	-	TGTGCCAGCAGTTCGAGCTCCTACGAGCAGTACTTC	CASSSSSYEQYF
-	TRBJ2-7	TRBV27	-	TGTGCCAGCAGTCCCGCACAGAGCTACGAGCAGTACTTC	CASSPAQSYEQYF
-	TRBJ2-5	TRBV7-9	-	TGTGCCAGCAGCTTAGGGTGGCAAGAGACCCAGTACTTC	CASSLGWQETQYF
-	TRBJ2-7	TRBV12-3/TRBV12-4	TRBD2	TGTGCCAGCAAGACTAGCGGGGCCTACGAGCAGTACTTC	CASKTSGAYEQYF
-	TRBJ2-3	TRBV19	-	TGTGCCAGTAGTCTGCGGGATACACCAGATACGCAGTATTTT	CASSLRDTPDTQYF
-	TRBJ1-6	TRBV9	-	TGTGCCAGCAGCGTAGGAGGTCGGAATTCACCCCTCCACTTT	CASSVGGRNSPLHF
-	TRBJ1-1	TRBV3-1/TRBV3-2	-	TGTGCCAGCAGCCAGACAGATAACACTGAAGCTTTCTTT	CASSQTDNTEAFF
-	TRBJ2-5	TRBV2	-	TGTGCCAGCAGTGCTGAGGTCGGGGAGACCCAGTACTTC	CASSAEVGETQYF
-	TRBJ1-1	TRBV30	-	TGTGCCTGGAGTGTGTTACAGGGCACTGAAGCTTTCTTT	CAWSVLQGTEAFF
-	TRBJ1-6	TRBV4-2	TRBD1	TGTGCCAGCAGCCAAGATCTGTTGGGGACAGATAATTCACCCCTCCACTTT	CASSQDLLGTDNSPLHF
-	TRBJ2-1	TRBV6-2/TRBV6-3	TRBD2	TGTGCCAGCAGTTACTCTAGCGGGACCTACAATGAGCAGTTCTTC	CASSYSSGTYNEQFF
-	TRBJ2-7	TRBV28	-	TGTGCCAGCAGTTTACGTGGGAACGAGCAGTACTTC	CASSLRGNEQYF
-	TRBJ2-6	TRBV3-1/TRBV3-2	-	TGTGCCAGCAGCCCGGGCTCTGGGGCCAACGTCCTGACTTTC	CASSPGSGANVLTF
-	TRBJ2-7	TRBV19	-	TGTGCCAGTAGTATAGACCCCGACGGCTCCTACGAGCAGTACTTC	CASSIDPDGSYEQYF
-	TRBJ1-6	TRBV28	TRBD1	TGTGCCAGCAGTTCTCCGGGACAGGGATTCGTACCCCTCCACTTT	CASSSPGQGFVPLHF
-	TRBJ2-7	TRBV4-3	-	TGCGCCAGCAGCCAAGGTACTCCGCCCTACGAGCAGTACTTC	CASSQGTPPYEQYF
-	TRBJ1-1	TRBV11-2	-	TGTGCCAGCAGCGGACTGAACACTGAAGCTTTCTTT	CASSGLNTEAFF
-	TRBJ2-3	TRBV13	-	TGTGCCAGCAGCTCACCGGATACGCAGTATTTT	CASSSPDTQYF
-	TRBJ1-5	TRBV28	TRBD1	TGTGCCAGCAGTTCAGCTCGACGCAGGGGGCAGGGTTATCAGCCCCAGCATTTT	CASSSARRRGQGYQPQHF
-	TRBJ1-5	TRBV19	-	TGTGCCAGTAGTATTGGAGGGGTTGGCAATCAGCCCCAGCATTTT	CASSIGGVGNQPQHF
-	TRBJ1-2	TRBV11-2	-	TGTGCCAGCAGCTTAGGAGGGATCGGGCATACGCAAGGCTACACCTTC	CASSLGGIGHTQGYTF